These 5 T cell receptor beta chains share one sample of origin, sequenced in a study of T cell repertoires in cytomegalovirus infection. Antigens of these TCRs are unknown. TCRdb called the reads again in MiXCR, with one record for every CDR3 protein. The sample lists some 940,000 distinct CDR3 sequences, roughly 30% occurring once. This specimen was cultured CD8+ T cells from PBMCs, taken from culture after CMV antigen stimulation. The receptor source for this set is a human donor in good health (CMV status not recorded). Some clones in this sample may be carry-over from other donors' samples.

This clonotype was counted at least ten times. The chain links TRBV6-1 to TRBJ1-6; tentative D call: TRBD1 (5 bases). CDR1 is MNHNS, CDR2 SASEGT, per germline. The ends were cut back, 5 bases at V and 6 bases at J, with 17 bases in the middle. The CDR3 runs 16 residues. The DNA of the CDR3 is TGTGCCAGCAGTTCGCCTGGCCAGGGAAGTAATTCACCCCTCCACTTT. Protein sequence: CASSSPGQGSNSPLHF.

The CDR3 spells CAITEDHSSYNEQFF. DNA for the CDR3: TGTGCCATCACCGAGGACCACAGCTCCTACAATGAGCAGTTCTTC. The rearrangement uses TRBV10-3 and TRBJ2-1; D remains unclear. Germline CDR1 and CDR2: ENHRY and SYGVKD. V was pared by 7 bases and J by 0 bases, with 13 bases between. The length of the CDR3 is 15 residues.

In its sample, this clonotype was seen many times. This chain uses TRBV20-1 with TRBJ1-5; D gene unclear. CDR1 DFQATT and CDR2 SNEGSKA come from the germline V gene (reference sequence). V was shortened by 6 bases and J by 0 bases, with 12 bases between the two germline ends. The CDR3 contains 14 residues. CDR3 DNA: TGCAGTGCCCTACGTCGGGGTAGCAATCAGCCCCAGCATTTT. It encodes CSALRRGSNQPQHF.

The V and J genes are TRBV6-2 or TRBV6-3 and TRBJ2-7; D not resolved. Germline V CDR1 and CDR2: MNHEY, SVGEGT. This CDR3 is built from 13 residues. V lost 4 bases and J lost 6, with 13 bases in between. In nucleotides, the CDR3 is TGTGCCAGCAGTTCACCTCCTAGAGGCGAGCAGTACGTC. It translates to CASSSPPRGEQYV.

This clonotype was counted a few times. The J gene is TRBJ2-1, the V gene TRBV9; TRBD1 agrees at 9 bases. The CDR3 totals 15 residues. The V gene end was trimmed by 0 bases and the J gene end by 8 bases; junction bases not matched to a gene: 6. CDR1 SGDLS and CDR2 YYNGEE come from the germline V gene. The DNA of the CDR3 is TGTGCCAGCAGCGTAGGGGACAGGGTGGGTGATGAGCAGTTCTTC. Translated: CASSVGDRVGDEQFF.